The sequence of this T cell receptor (beta chain) was determined in a study of blood T cells in healthy people across ages. The use of a sample-barcoded 5' primer and a J-beta primer mix characterized a second PCR of roughly 7 to 11 cycles. Tagging of each cDNA molecule was performed by a template-switch adaptor with 12 random nucleotides. MiXCR, applied by TCRdb to the 5' RACE reads, yields one record per CDR3 protein. The sample lists approximately 730,000 distinct CDR3 sequences; about 53% were seen once. V shed 4 bases and J shed 8 bases, with 18 bases lying between them. In germline, CDR1 is DFQATT, CDR2 SNEGSKA (reference sequence). CDR3 length equals 15 residues.

This receptor was taken from a man older than 75 in good health. Sequencing was performed on blood. This chain joins TRBV20-1 and TRBJ1-6; D is unclear. CDR3: CSATPPSGYHSPLHF. The DNA of the CDR3 is TGCAGTGCTACCCCACCTTCGGGGTATCATTCACCCCTCCACTTT.